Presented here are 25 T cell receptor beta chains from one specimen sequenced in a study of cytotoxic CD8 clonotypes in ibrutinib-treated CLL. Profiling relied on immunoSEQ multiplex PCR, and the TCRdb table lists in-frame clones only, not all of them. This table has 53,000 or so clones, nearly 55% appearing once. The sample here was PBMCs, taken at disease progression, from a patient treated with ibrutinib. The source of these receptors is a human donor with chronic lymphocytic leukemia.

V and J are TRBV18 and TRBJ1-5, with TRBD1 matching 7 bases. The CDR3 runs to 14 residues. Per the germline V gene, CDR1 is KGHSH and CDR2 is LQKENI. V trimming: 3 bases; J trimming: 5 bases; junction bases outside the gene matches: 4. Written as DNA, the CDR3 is TGTGCCAGCTCACCGCCGGGACAGCATCAGCCCCAGCATTTT. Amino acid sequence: CASSPPGQHQPQHF.

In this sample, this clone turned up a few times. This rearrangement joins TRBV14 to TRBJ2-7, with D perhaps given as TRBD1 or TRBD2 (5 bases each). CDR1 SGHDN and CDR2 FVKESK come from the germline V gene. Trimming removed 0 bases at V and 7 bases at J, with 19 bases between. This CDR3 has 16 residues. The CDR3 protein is CASSQEMWQGVEEQYF. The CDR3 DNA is TGTGCCAGCAGCCAAGAGATGTGGCAGGGAGTGGAAGAGCAGTACTTC.

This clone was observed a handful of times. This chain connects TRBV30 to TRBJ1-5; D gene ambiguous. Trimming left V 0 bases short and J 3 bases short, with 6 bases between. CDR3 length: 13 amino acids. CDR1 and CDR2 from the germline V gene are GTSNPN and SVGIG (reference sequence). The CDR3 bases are TGTGCCTGGAGTGTACGGGACAATCAGCCCCAGCATTTT. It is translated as CAWSVRDNQPQHF. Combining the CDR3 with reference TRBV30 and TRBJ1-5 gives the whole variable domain SQTIHQWPATLVQPVGSPLSLECTVEGTSNPNLYWYRQAAGRGLQLLFYSVGIGQISSEVPQNLSASRPQDRQFILSSKKLLLSDSGFYLCAWSVRDNQPQHFGDGTRLSIL.

The CDR3 DNA sequence: TGTGCCAGCAGCTTAGTCGCAGGGTGGGAGCAGTACTTC. It codes for CASSLVAGWEQYF. This sequence joins TRBV7-8 and TRBJ2-7, with D perhaps matching TRBD1 (5 bases). The ends were cut back, 1 base at V and 7 bases at J, with 11 bases in the middle. The CDR3 has 13 residues. Germline-derived CDR1 and CDR2 are SGHVS and FQNEAQ.

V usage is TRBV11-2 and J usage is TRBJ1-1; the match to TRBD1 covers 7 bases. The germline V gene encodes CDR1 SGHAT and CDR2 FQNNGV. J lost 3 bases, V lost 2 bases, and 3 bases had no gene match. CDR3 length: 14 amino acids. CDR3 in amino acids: CASSLLQGDTEAFF. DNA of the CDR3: TGTGCCAGCAGCTTACTTCAGGGGGACACTGAAGCTTTCTTT.

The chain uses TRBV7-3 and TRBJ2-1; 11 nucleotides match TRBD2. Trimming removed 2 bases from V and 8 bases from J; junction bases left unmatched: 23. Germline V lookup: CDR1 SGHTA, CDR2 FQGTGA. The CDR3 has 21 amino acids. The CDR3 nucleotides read TGTGCCAGCAGCTTACCCCGACTAGCGGGATACGACTCAGCTTTTTCGGATGAGCAGTTCTTC. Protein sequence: CASSLPRLAGYDSAFSDEQFF.

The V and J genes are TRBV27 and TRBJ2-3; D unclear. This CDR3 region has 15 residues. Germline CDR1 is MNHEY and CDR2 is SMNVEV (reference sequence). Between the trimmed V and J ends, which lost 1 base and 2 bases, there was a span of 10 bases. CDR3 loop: CASSLLGSYTDTQYF. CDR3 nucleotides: TGTGCCAGCAGTTTATTGGGTAGTTACACAGATACGCAGTATTTT.

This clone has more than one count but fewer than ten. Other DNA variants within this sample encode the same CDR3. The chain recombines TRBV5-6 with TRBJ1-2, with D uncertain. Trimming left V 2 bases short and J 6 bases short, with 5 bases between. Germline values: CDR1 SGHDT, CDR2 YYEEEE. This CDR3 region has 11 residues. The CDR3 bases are TGTGCCAGCAGCTTTAGGGATGGCTACACCTTC. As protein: CASSFRDGYTF.

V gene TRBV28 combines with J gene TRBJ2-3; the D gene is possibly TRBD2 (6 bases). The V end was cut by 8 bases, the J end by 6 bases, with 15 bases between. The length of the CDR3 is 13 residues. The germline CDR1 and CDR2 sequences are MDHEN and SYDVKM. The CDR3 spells CASHGTGTDTQYF. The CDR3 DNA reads TGTGCCAGCCATGGGACTGGGACCGATACGCAGTATTTT.

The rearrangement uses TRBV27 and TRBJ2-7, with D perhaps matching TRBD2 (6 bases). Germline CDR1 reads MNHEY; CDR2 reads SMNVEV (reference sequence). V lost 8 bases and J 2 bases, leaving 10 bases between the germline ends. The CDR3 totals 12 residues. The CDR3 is CASGRYTYEQYF. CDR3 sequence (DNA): TGTGCCAGCGGGAGGTATACCTACGAGCAGTACTTC.

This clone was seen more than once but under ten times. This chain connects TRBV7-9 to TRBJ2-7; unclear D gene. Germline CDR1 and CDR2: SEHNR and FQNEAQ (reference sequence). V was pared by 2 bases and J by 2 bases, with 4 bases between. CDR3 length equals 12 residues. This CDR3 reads CASSLTPYEQYF. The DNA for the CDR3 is TGTGCCAGCAGCTTAACGCCCTACGAGCAGTACTTC.

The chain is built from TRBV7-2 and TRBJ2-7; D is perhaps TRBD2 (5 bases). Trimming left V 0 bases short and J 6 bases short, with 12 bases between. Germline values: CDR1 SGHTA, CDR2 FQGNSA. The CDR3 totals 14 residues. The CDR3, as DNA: TGTGCCAGCAGCTTAGCGCGAGGGTTCGGCGAGCAGTACTTC. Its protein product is CASSLARGFGEQYF. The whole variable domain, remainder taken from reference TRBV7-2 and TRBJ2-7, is GAGVSQSPSNKVTEKGKDVELRCDPISGHTALYWYRQSLGQGLEFLIYFQGNSAPDKSGLPSDRFSAERTGGSVSTLTIQRTQQEDSAVYLCASSLARGFGEQYFGPGTRLTVT.

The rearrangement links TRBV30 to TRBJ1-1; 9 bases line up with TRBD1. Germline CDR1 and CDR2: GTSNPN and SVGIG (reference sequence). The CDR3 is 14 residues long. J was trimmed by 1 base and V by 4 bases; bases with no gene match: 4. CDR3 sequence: CAWKGQGSNTEAFF. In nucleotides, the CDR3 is TGTGCCTGGAAGGGACAGGGATCGAACACTGAAGCTTTCTTT.

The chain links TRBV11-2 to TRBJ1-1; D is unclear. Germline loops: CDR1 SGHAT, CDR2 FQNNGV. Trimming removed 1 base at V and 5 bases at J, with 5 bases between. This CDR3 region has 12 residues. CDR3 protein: CASSLAGTEAFF. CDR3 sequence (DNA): TGTGCCAGCAGCTTAGCGGGAACTGAAGCTTTCTTT.

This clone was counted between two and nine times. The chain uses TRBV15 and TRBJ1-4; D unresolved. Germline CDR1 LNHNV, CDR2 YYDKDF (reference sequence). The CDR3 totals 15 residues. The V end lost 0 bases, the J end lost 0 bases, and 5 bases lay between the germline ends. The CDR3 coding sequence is TGTGCCACCAGCAGAGACGGTGCAACTAATGAAAAACTGTTTTTT. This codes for CATSRDGATNEKLFF. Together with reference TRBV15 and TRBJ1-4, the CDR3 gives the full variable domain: DAMVIQNPRYQVTQFGKPVTLSCSQTLNHNVMYWYQQKSSQAPKLLFHYYDKDFNNEADTPDNFQSRRPNTSFCFLDIRSPGLGDTAMYLCATSRDGATNEKLFFGSGTQLSVL.

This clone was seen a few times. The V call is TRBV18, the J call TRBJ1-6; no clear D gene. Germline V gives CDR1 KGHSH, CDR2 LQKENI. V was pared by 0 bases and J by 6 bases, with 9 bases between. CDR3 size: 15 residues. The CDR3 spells CASSPPGSTNSPLHF. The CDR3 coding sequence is TGTGCCAGCTCACCACCGGGCAGTACTAATTCACCCCTCCACTTT.

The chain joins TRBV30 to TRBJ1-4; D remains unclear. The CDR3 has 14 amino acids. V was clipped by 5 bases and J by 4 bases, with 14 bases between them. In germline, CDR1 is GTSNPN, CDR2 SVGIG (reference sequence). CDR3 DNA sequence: TGTGCCTGGTCCGGACCGCTGGTTAATGAAAAACTGTTTTTT. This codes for CAWSGPLVNEKLFF.

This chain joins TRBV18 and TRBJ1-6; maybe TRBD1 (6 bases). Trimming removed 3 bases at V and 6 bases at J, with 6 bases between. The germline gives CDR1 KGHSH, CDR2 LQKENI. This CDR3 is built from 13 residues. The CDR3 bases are TGTGCCAGCTCACCGGACAGTAATTCACCCCTCCACTTT. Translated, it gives CASSPDSNSPLHF.

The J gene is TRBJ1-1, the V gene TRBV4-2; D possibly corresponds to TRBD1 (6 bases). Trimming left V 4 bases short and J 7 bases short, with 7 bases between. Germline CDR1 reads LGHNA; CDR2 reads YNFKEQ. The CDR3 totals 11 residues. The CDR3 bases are TGTGCCAGCAGCCCAGGGGTTGAAGCTTTCTTT. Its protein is CASSPGVEAFF.

The CDR3 region has the DNA TGTGCCAGCAGCCAAGATTCGCGGTATGCTGAAGCTTTCTTT. Amino acid sequence: CASSQDSRYAEAFF. This rearrangement joins TRBV14 to TRBJ1-1; D is ambiguous. Germline CDR1 reads SGHDN; CDR2 reads FVKESK. Trimming took 0 bases from V and 6 from J, leaving 11 bases between them. This CDR3 region has 14 residues.

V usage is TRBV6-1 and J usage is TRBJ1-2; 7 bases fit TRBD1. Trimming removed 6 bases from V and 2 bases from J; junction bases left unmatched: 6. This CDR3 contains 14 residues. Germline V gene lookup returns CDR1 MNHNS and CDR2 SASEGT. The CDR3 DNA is TGTGCCAGCAGAGACGACAGGGCCAACTATGGCTACACCTTC. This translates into CASRDDRANYGYTF.

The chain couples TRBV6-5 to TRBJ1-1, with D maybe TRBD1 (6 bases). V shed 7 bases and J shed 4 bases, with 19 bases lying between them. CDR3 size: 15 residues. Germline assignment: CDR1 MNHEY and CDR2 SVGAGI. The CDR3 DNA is TGTGCCAGCAATGCCTGGGGGGCGACAGGCACTGAAGCTTTCTTT. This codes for CASNAWGATGTEAFF.

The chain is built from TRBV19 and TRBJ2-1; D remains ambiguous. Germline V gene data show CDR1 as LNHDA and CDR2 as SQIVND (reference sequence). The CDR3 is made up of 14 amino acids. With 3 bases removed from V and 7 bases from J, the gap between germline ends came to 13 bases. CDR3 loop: CASSMVLFINEQFF. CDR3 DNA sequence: TGTGCCAGTAGTATGGTTCTGTTTATAAATGAGCAGTTCTTC.

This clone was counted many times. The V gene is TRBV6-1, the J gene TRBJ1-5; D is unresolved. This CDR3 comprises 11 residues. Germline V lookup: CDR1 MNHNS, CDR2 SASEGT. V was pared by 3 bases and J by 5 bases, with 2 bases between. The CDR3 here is CASSDYQPQHF. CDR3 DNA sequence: TGTGCCAGCAGTGATTATCAGCCCCAGCATTTT.

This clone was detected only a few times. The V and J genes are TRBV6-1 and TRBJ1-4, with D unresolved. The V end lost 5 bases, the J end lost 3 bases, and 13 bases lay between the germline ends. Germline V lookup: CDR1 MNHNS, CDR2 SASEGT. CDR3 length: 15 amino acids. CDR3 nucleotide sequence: TGTGCCAGCAGTATCGGGGTGTCGGCTAATGAAAAACTGTTTTTT. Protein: CASSIGVSANEKLFF.